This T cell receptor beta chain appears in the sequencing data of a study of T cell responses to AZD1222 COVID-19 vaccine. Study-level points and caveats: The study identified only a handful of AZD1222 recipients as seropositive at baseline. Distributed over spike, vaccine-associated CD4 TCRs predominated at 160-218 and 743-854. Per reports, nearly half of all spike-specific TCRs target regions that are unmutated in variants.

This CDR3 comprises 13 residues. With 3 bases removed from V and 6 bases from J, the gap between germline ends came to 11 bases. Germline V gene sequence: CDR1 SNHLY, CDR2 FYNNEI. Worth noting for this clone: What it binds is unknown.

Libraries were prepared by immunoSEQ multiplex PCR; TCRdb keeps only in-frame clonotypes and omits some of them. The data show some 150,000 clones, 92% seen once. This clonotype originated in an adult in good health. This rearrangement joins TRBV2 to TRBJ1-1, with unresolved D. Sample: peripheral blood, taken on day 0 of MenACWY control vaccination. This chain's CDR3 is CASSEWPWAEAFF. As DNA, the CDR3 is TGTGCCAGCAGTGAGTGGCCATGGGCTGAAGCTTTCTTT.